This T cell receptor (beta chain) was profiled in a study of technical replicates of blood from several donors. This clone was detected only once. TCRdb's table, derived via immunoSEQ multiplex PCR, lists solely in-frame clones and lacks some. The table has approximately 29,000 clones, more than 90% seen once. The specimen was PBMCs. The origin of this receptor is a human donor in good health. Some clones in this sample may be carry-over from other donors' samples.

DNA for the CDR3: TGTGCCAGCAGCCAAGACAGGTTAGGGGTGAACACTGAAGCTTTCTTT. Translating gives CASSQDRLGVNTEAFF. The chain uses TRBV7-9 and TRBJ1-1, with D perhaps TRBD1 (6 bases). Trimming stripped 5 bases from V and 0 bases from J, with 16 bases between. CDR1 is SEHNR and CDR2 is FQNEAQ in the germline V gene (reference sequence). This CDR3 is 16 amino acids long.